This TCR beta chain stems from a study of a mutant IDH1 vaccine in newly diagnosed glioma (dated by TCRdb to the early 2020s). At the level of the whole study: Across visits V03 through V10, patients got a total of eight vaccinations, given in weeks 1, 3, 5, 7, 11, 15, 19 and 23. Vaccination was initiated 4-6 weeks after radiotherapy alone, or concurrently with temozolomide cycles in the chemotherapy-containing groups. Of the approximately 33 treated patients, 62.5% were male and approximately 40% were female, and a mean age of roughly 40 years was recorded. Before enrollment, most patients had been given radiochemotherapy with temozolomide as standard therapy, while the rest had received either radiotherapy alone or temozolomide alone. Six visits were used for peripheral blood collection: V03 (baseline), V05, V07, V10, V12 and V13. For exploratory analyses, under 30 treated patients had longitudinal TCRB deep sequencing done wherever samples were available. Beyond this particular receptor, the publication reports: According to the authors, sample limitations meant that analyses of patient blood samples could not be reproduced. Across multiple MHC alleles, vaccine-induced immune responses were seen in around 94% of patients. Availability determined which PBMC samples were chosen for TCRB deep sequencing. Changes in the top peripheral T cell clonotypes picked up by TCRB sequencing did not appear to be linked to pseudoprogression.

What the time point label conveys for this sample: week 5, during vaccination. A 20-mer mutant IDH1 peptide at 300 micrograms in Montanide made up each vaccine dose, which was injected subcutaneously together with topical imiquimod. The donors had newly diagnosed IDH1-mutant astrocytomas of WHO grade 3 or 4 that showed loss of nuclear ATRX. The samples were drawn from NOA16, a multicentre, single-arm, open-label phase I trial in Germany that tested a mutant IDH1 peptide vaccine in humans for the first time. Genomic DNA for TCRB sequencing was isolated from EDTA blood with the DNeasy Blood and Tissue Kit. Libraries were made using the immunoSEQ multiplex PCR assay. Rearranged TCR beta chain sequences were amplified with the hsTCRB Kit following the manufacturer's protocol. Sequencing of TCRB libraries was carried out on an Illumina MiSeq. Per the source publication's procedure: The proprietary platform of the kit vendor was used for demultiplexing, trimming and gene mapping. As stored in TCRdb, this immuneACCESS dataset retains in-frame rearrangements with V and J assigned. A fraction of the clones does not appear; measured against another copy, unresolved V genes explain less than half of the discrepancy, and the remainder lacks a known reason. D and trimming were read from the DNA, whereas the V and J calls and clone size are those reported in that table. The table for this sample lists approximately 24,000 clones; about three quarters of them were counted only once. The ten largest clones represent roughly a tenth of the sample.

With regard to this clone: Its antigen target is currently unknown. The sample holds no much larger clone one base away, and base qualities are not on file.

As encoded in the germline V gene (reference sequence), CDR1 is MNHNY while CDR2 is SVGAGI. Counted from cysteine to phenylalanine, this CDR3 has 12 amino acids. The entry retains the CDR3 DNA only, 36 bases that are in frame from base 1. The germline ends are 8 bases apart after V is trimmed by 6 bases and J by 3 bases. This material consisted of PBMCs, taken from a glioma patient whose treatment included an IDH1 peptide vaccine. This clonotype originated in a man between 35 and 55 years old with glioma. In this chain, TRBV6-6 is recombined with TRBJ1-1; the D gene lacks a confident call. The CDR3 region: CASRPDHTEAFF. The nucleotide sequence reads TGTGCCAGCAGACCGGACCACACTGAAGCTTTCTTT.